Following are 22 T cell receptor beta chains from one sample sequenced in a study of graft-versus-host responses after intestinal transplantation. The table came from immunoSEQ multiplex PCR; TCRdb's copy has only in-frame clones and leaves some out. The sample has 95,000 to 100,000 clones; about 84% are singletons. Material: PBMCs, obtained 255 days after intestinal transplant. The origin of the receptors is a human patient who received an intestinal transplant, so some T cells may come from the graft donor.

The rearrangement links TRBV7-9 to TRBJ1-4, with D unclear. Trimming removed 2 bases at V and 5 bases at J, with 6 bases between. Germline loops: CDR1 SEHNR, CDR2 FQNEAQ (reference sequence). The CDR3 covers 13 residues. The CDR3 nucleotides are TGTGCCAGCAGCTTATCGCAGAATGAAAAACTGTTTTTT. Translation: CASSLSQNEKLFF.

The chain links TRBV7-9 to TRBJ2-5, with no clear D. Trimming left V 5 bases short and J 10 bases short, with 11 bases between. The length of the CDR3 is 11 residues. The germline V gene encodes CDR1 SEHNR and CDR2 FQNEAQ (reference sequence). In DNA form, the CDR3 reads TGTGCCAGCAGCGGGCCTAGTGGCCAGTACTTC. This gives the protein CASSGPSGQYF.

The V call is TRBV9, the J call TRBJ1-1, with TRBD1 as a possible D gene (5 bases). The CDR3 is made up of 14 amino acids. Deletions cut 2 bases from V and 6 bases from J, with 14 bases between. Germline V gene data show CDR1 as SGDLS and CDR2 as YYNGEE. The CDR3 DNA is TGTGCCAGCAGCGTTGGAACGCAGGGATCTGAAGCTTTCTTT. It codes for CASSVGTQGSEAFF.

This rearrangement joins TRBV28 to TRBJ2-5, with D tentatively TRBD2 (5 bases). CDR1 is MDHEN, CDR2 SYDVKM, per germline. With 2 bases removed from V and 3 bases from J, the gap between germline ends came to 10 bases. The CDR3 loop spans 14 amino acids. The CDR3 nucleotides are TGTGCCAGCAGTTTACCGGGAAAGAAAGAGACCCAGTACTTC. This codes for CASSLPGKKETQYF.

The chain joins TRBV19 to TRBJ1-5, with TRBD1 matching over 7 bases. V dropped 6 bases and J dropped 1; count of bases not matched to a gene: 6. The CDR3 contains 15 residues. Germline CDR1 reads LNHDA; CDR2 reads SQIVND (reference sequence). In DNA, the CDR3 is TGTGCCAGTAGCCCAGGGGGTACGAGCAATCAGCCCCAGCATTTT. Translation gives CASSPGGTSNQPQHF.

The V call is TRBV10-3, the J call TRBJ2-1; 7 bases are shared with TRBD1. Germline V gene data show CDR1 as ENHRY and CDR2 as SYGVKD. Unmatched junction bases numbered 13, after V lost 0 bases and J lost 8 bases. This CDR3 is 17 amino acids long. CDR3 sequence reads: CAISESRDSPGSHEQFF. The CDR3 coding sequence is TGTGCCATCAGTGAGTCCCGGGACAGCCCCGGTTCCCATGAGCAGTTCTTC.

The V call is TRBV5-4, the J call TRBJ2-7; D might be TRBD2 (5 bases). The germline gives CDR1 SGHNT, CDR2 YYREEE (reference sequence). V lost 0 bases and J 0 bases, leaving 10 bases between the germline ends. The CDR3 length is 15 residues. CDR3 nucleotides: TGTGCCAGCAGCTTGGACAGCGGCAGCTCCTACGAGCAGTACTTC. Protein product: CASSLDSGSSYEQYF.

The rearrangement joins TRBV9 to TRBJ1-4; TRBD1 matches 10 bases. V was pared by 0 bases and J by 5 bases, with 1 base of the junction left unmatched. Germline CDR1 SGDLS, CDR2 YYNGEE. The CDR3 loop spans 15 amino acids. DNA of the CDR3: TGTGCCAGCAGCGTAGGGGGACAGGGGAATGAAAAACTGTTTTTT. Translation: CASSVGGQGNEKLFF.

In DNA, the CDR3 is TGCGCCAGCAGTCAAACCGGGAGTATAGACGAGCAGTACTTC. It is translated as CASSQTGSIDEQYF. The rearrangement joins TRBV10-1 to TRBJ2-7, with a tentative D call TRBD2 (6 bases). Looked up from germline, CDR1 is WNHNN and CDR2 is SYGVQD (reference sequence). This CDR3 region has 14 residues. V was shortened by 5 bases and J by 5 bases, with 16 bases between the two germline ends.

The rearrangement links TRBV4-2 to TRBJ1-2; no firm D call. Between the trimmed V and J ends, which lost 1 base and 5 bases, there was a span of 17 bases. This CDR3 contains 16 residues. Germline CDR1 is LGHNA and CDR2 is YNFKEQ. The CDR3 coding sequence is TGTGCCAGCAGCCAAGGCTCGGGTCCTCTGAGGTATGGCTACACCTTC. The encoded protein is CASSQGSGPLRYGYTF.

The V gene is TRBV27, the J gene TRBJ2-1; possible D gene TRBD1, 6 bases. Germline V gives CDR1 MNHEY, CDR2 SMNVEV (reference sequence). V shed 11 bases and J shed 6 bases, with 17 bases lying between them. The CDR3 covers 13 residues. The DNA of the CDR3 is TGTGCCGAGCCGGCTGTAGGGGGCAATGAGCAGTTCTTC. Protein product: CAEPAVGGNEQFF.

The rearrangement uses TRBV7-3 and TRBJ2-3; 7 positions agree with TRBD2. The CDR3 is 13 residues long. CDR1 SGHTA and CDR2 FQGTGA come from the germline V gene. Germline trimming cut 5 bases from V and 10 bases from J; bases unmatched to any gene: 9. The CDR3 nucleotides are TGTGCCAGCAGCCCAACCCCAGGACTAGCGCAGTATTTT. Its translation: CASSPTPGLAQYF.

The V and J genes are TRBV19 and TRBJ2-5; TRBD1 matches at 10 bases. The CDR3 contains 14 residues. J was trimmed by 4 bases and V by 5 bases; bases with no gene match: 4. Germline values: CDR1 LNHDA, CDR2 SQIVND (reference sequence). CDR3 protein: CASSLGTGAETQYF. CDR3 coding DNA: TGTGCCAGTAGTCTTGGGACAGGGGCAGAGACCCAGTACTTC.

This clone appeared once. This chain joins TRBV4-2 and TRBJ1-5, with D possibly matching TRBD1 (5 bases). With 0 bases removed from V and 2 bases from J, the gap between germline ends came to 5 bases. Germline CDR1 and CDR2: LGHNA and YNFKEQ. The length of the CDR3 is 14 residues. The CDR3 protein is CASSQEGGNQPQHF. CDR3 DNA sequence: TGTGCCAGCAGCCAAGAGGGGGGCAATCAGCCCCAGCATTTT.

The chain combines TRBV30 with TRBJ1-1, with 7 bases matching TRBD1. Germline lookup yields CDR1 GTSNPN and CDR2 SVGIG (reference sequence). The CDR3 runs to 16 residues. Trimming cost V 0 bases and J 7 bases; bases outside gene matches: 14. CDR3 residues: CAWSVMAGGFVDEAFF. The CDR3 DNA sequence: TGTGCCTGGAGTGTGATGGCAGGGGGTTTCGTCGATGAAGCTTTCTTT.

This CDR3 is CASSPDPFGSNQPQHF. The CDR3 DNA follows: TGTGCCAGCTCACCAGATCCATTCGGTAGCAATCAGCCCCAGCATTTT. The J gene is TRBJ1-5, the V gene TRBV18; D not resolved. The length of the CDR3 is 16 residues. V shed 2 bases and J shed 0 bases, with 11 bases lying between them. Per the germline V gene, CDR1 is KGHSH and CDR2 is LQKENI.

This clone was seen a single time. This sequence joins TRBV4-2 and TRBJ2-7; 11 nucleotides agree with TRBD2. Germline loops: CDR1 LGHNA, CDR2 YNFKEQ. The CDR3 is 19 residues long. Losses at the gene ends were 0 bases for V and 0 bases for J; bases not matched to a gene: 10. CDR3 sequence reads: CASSQELAGGLIVSYEQYF. CDR3 bases: TGTGCCAGCAGCCAAGAGTTAGCGGGGGGGCTGATTGTCTCCTACGAGCAGTACTTC.

V and J are TRBV27 and TRBJ1-5; D gene uncertain. Trimming left V 6 bases short and J 2 bases short, with 11 bases between. CDR3 size: 14 residues. Germline V CDR1 and CDR2: MNHEY, SMNVEV (reference sequence). CDR3 nucleotides: TGTGCCAGCAGCCTTAGCCAGGGCAATCAGCCCCAGCATTTT. This sequence encodes CASSLSQGNQPQHF.

The chain links TRBV11-2 to TRBJ2-7, with D perhaps matching TRBD1 or TRBD2 (5 bases each). Trimming removed 6 bases from V and 0 bases from J, with 12 bases in between. The germline CDR1 and CDR2 sequences are SGHAT and FQNNGV. The CDR3 has 14 residues. As DNA, the CDR3 is TGTGCCAGCAGTGGGACCTCGAGCTCCTACGAGCAGTACGTC. It translates to CASSGTSSSYEQYV.

This clone appeared a few times. The chain couples TRBV18 to TRBJ1-3; tentatively, D is TRBD1 (5 bases). This CDR3 is built from 13 residues. CDR1 and CDR2 (germline): KGHSH, LQKENI. With 3 bases removed from V and 8 bases from J, the gap between germline ends came to 11 bases. The CDR3 nucleotides are TGTGCCAGCTCACCGGGGACGGCGGACACCATATATTTT. Translation gives CASSPGTADTIYF.

The chain links TRBV6-6 to TRBJ2-1; possibly TRBD2 for D (6 bases). Per the germline V gene, CDR1 is MNHNY and CDR2 is SVGAGI (reference sequence). Trimming cost V 2 bases and J 3 bases, with 11 bases left between them. CDR3 length: 15 residues. The CDR3 is CASSYGGALYNEQFF. The CDR3 DNA follows: TGTGCCAGCAGTTACGGAGGGGCACTCTACAATGAGCAGTTCTTC.

The V call is TRBV7-8, the J call TRBJ2-3; 8 bases line up with TRBD1. The V segment lost 5 bases and the J segment 3 bases; nucleotides outside the gene matches: 10. The CDR3 contains 16 residues. Per germline, CDR1 SGHVS and CDR2 FQNEAQ. CDR3 region: CASSLLQGAGTDTQYF. In DNA, the CDR3 is TGTGCCAGCAGCCTTCTCCAGGGGGCAGGTACAGATACGCAGTATTTT.